This is a list of T cell receptor beta chains from one sample in a study of T cell changes during pregnancy in multiple sclerosis. Data came from immunoSEQ multiplex PCR; TCRdb stores just in-frame clones and leaves some out. The repertoire includes 90,000 to 95,000 clones, 75% to 95% of them detected once, and 0.95% sits in the top ten. The sequencing used peripheral blood, collected before pregnancy. The receptors originated from a female donor with multiple sclerosis, enrolled in a pregnancy study. The CDR3 runs from the conserved cysteine through the conserved F or W. D genes are given only for firm matches. Some rows have no size entry. The others give once, few or many, or a class for an expanded clone.

d_call clone_size j_call v_call cdr3_nt cdr3_aa
TRBD1 - TRBJ2-6 TRBV2 TGTGCCAGCAGAACGACAGGGTTTGGGGCCAACGTCCTGACTTTC CASRTTGFGANVLTF
TRBD2 - TRBJ2-2 TRBV19 TGTGCCGCTCGGGTCCGAGCTAGCGGGGGCTTCCAGGGGACCGGGGAGCTGTTTTTT CAARVRASGGFQGTGELFF
- - TRBJ2-5 TRBV30 TGTGCCTGGACGACAATGGAGGGTGCGAAGACCCAGTACTTC CAWTTMEGAKTQYF
- once TRBJ2-7 TRBV7-8 TGTGCCAGCAGCTTAGTCTCCCCAGGATACACCTACGAGCAGTACTTC CASSLVSPGYTYEQYF
- once TRBJ2-7 TRBV7-6 TGTGCCAGCAGCTTAGAAGCAGGCTCCTACGAGCAGTACTTC CASSLEAGSYEQYF
- - TRBJ1-2 TRBV7-2 TGTGCCAGCAGCCCAGAACTTGGGGGCCTGAACTATGGCTACACCTTC CASSPELGGLNYGYTF
TRBD1 - TRBJ1-2 TRBV29-1 TGCAGCGTTGAAGATCAAGAGACAGGGGGTGGCTACACCTTC CSVEDQETGGGYTF
- - TRBJ1-5 TRBV28 TGTGCCAGCACCCGTGACAGGAATCAGCCCCAGCATTTT CASTRDRNQPQHF
TRBD2 - TRBJ2-3 TRBV27 TGTGCCAGCAGTTTTATAGCGGGAGGCACAGATACGCAGTATTTT CASSFIAGGTDTQYF
- - TRBJ1-1 TRBV5-1 TGCGCCAGCAGCCTTGTGCCCGGGTCTGAAGCTTTCTTT CASSLVPGSEAFF
TRBD1 - TRBJ1-1 TRBV5-1 TGCGCCAGCAGCTGGGGACAGGGGAACACTGAAGCTTTCTTT CASSWGQGNTEAFF
- once TRBJ2-7 TRBV29-1 TGCAGCGTTGAAGATCAGGCCAGTTACGAGCAGTACTTC CSVEDQASYEQYF
- - TRBJ1-4 TRBV5-4 TGTGCCAGCAGCCGGGGGGGATATAATGAAAAACTGTTTTTT CASSRGGYNEKLFF
- - TRBJ2-3 TRBV7-3 TGTGCCAGCAGCCAGGGTGCAGATACGCAGTATTTT CASSQGADTQYF
TRBD2 - TRBJ2-1 TRBV25-1 TGTGCCAGCAGTTGGGGACTAGTGTTCAATGAGCAGTTCTTC CASSWGLVFNEQFF
- - TRBJ1-5 TRBV27 TGTGCCAGCAGTTTACAGGGGCGAGGCAATCAGCCCCAGCATTTT CASSLQGRGNQPQHF
- - TRBJ1-3 TRBV7-6 TGTGCCAGCAGCCCCGGTCCCAACTCTGGAAACACCATATATTTT CASSPGPNSGNTIYF
- - TRBJ2-7 TRBV7-2 TGTGCCAGCAGCTTAACAGTTAGGGGCGAGCAGTACTTC CASSLTVRGEQYF
- - TRBJ2-2 TRBV5-4 TGTGCCAGCAGCTCCCTAGCGACGAACACCGGGGAGCTGTTTTTT CASSSLATNTGELFF
TRBD1 - TRBJ1-5 TRBV2 TGTGCCAGCAGTGAAGCGCGCGGTGGGACAGGGGGAGATCAGCCCCAGCATTTT CASSEARGGTGGDQPQHF
- - TRBJ1-1 TRBV7-3 TGTGCCAGCAGCCTCGGACAGAACACTGAAGCTTTCTTT CASSLGQNTEAFF
TRBD2 - TRBJ2-3 TRBV5-1 TGCGCCAGCAGCTCCCTGACTAGCGGGAGGGCAGATACGCAGTATTTT CASSSLTSGRADTQYF
- - TRBJ2-5 TRBV7-2 TGTGCCAGCAGCATCAGCGTAGGCGAAGAGACCCAGTACTTC CASSISVGEETQYF
- - TRBJ1-5 TRBV6-4 TGTGCCAGCAGCTCCTTATTAGGGGATAGCAATCAGCCCCAGCATTTT CASSSLLGDSNQPQHF
TRBD2 - TRBJ2-3 TRBV7-6 TGTGCCAGCAGCTTAGCCGGGGGCTTTAGCGGGAGGGCCCAAGGTACGCAGTATTTT CASSLAGGFSGRAQGTQYF
TRBD1 once TRBJ1-5 TRBV18 TGTGCCAGCTCTAAGTCCCGGGACAGGGAGAATCAGCCCCAGCATTTT CASSKSRDRENQPQHF
TRBD1 once TRBJ1-6 TRBV19 TGTGCCAGTAGGGACAGGGCAGTATCACCCCTCCACTTT CASRDRAVSPLHF
TRBD1 - TRBJ1-4 TRBV5-1 TGCGCCAGCAGCTCCTCCGGGACAGGGTATGAAAAACTGTTTTTT CASSSSGTGYEKLFF
TRBD1 - TRBJ1-5 TRBV2 TGTGCCAGCAGCGATACAGGGGGCGATCAGCCCCAGCATTTT CASSDTGGDQPQHF
TRBD2 few TRBJ2-2 TRBV6-4 TGTGCCAGCAGTGCACTAGCGGGAGTTAGCACCGGGGAGCTGTTTTTT CASSALAGVSTGELFF
- - TRBJ2-1 TRBV7-2 TGTGCCAGCAGCCCCGGCCTGGGCGTGGGCCCCTACAATGAGCAGTTCTTC CASSPGLGVGPYNEQFF
- - TRBJ1-3 TRBV7-6 TGTGCCAGCAGCTTAGGGACGGGGGGCTCCACTGGAAACACCATATATTTT CASSLGTGGSTGNTIYF
- - TRBJ2-2 TRBV27 TGTGCCAGCAGTTTCGTTGCGCCAGGGGCAAACACCGGGGAGCTGTTTTTT CASSFVAPGANTGELFF
TRBD2 - TRBJ2-1 TRBV27 TGTGCCAGCAAAGCGGGAGGAATACGGAGCAATGAGCAGTTCTTC CASKAGGIRSNEQFF
TRBD2 once TRBJ2-1 TRBV9 TGTGCCAGCAGCGTCGGACCTATAGCGGGGGAAGACATCAATGAGCAGTTCTTC CASSVGPIAGEDINEQFF
TRBD1 - TRBJ2-1 TRBV25-1 TGTGCCAGCCTCGGGACAGGGATGTACAATGAGCAGTTCTTC CASLGTGMYNEQFF
- - TRBJ1-2 TRBV29-1 TGCAGCGCGACTGCACTACGATCCTATGGCTACACCTTC CSATALRSYGYTF
- - TRBJ1-5 TRBV4-2 TGTGCCAGCAGCCAAGAACAGAACAATCAGCCCCAGCATTTT CASSQEQNNQPQHF
- once TRBJ1-1 TRBV12-2 TGTGCAAGTCGCTTAGCGGGGGACAGGCCGAACACTGAAGCTTTCTTT CASRLAGDRPNTEAFF
- - TRBJ2-5 TRBV25-1 TGTGCCAGCAGTGACGATCTGCACACCCCGGGGGTAAGAGAGACCCAGTACTTC CASSDDLHTPGVRETQYF
- - TRBJ1-1 TRBV7-8 TGTGCCAGCAGCTTTACAGGGCCCACTGAAGCTTTCTTT CASSFTGPTEAFF
- - TRBJ2-1 TRBV11-2 TGTGCCAGCAGCTTTACAGGGACTGAGCAGTTCTTC CASSFTGTEQFF
- - TRBJ1-1 TRBV7-2 TGTGCCAGCAGCTTTTTCCGAGGAGCTTTCTTT CASSFFRGAFF
TRBD1 - TRBJ2-2 TRBV18 TGTGCCAGCTCACCTCCCGGGACAGGCGACACCGGGGAGCTGTTTTTT CASSPPGTGDTGELFF
TRBD1 - TRBJ2-7 TRBV6-6 TGTGCCAGCACCATCCTGCCGGGACAGGGTGGAAACGAGCAGTACTTC CASTILPGQGGNEQYF
TRBD2 - TRBJ2-2 TRBV7-7 TGTGCCAGCAGCTTCGCCGGGACTAGCGGATTCACCGGGGAGCTGTTTTTT CASSFAGTSGFTGELFF
- few TRBJ1-3 TRBV7-9 TGTGCCAGCAGCTTCGCGGCCTCTGGAAACACCATATATTTT CASSFAASGNTIYF
TRBD1 - TRBJ1-5 TRBV10-2 TGCGCCAGCAGCAGGGGACAGAATCAGCCCCAGCATTTT CASSRGQNQPQHF
- - TRBJ2-2 TRBV27 TGTGCCAGCAGTTTATCGCTAGCGCCACGTAGGGGTTTCGGGGAGCTGTTTTTT CASSLSLAPRRGFGELFF
- - TRBJ1-5 TRBV12-5 TGTGCTAGTGGTTTGTCGTTCAATCAGCCCCAGCATTTT CASGLSFNQPQHF
TRBD1 - TRBJ1-1 TRBV7-9 TGTGCCAGCAGCCCAGACAGGGGAGAGAACACTGAAGCTTTCTTT CASSPDRGENTEAFF
TRBD1 - TRBJ2-1 TRBV6-5 TGTGCCAGCAGTTACGCAGGGGGGCAGTTCTTC CASSYAGGQFF